This T cell receptor beta chain was sequenced for a study of blood T cell repertoires in COVID-19. Between the trimmed V and J ends, which lost 8 bases and 4 bases, there was a span of 18 bases. The germline V gene has CDR1 MNHNY and CDR2 SVGAGI (reference sequence). The CDR3 loop spans 15 amino acids. Authors' methods: It was from reference gene primer amplification that nucleated cell counts were estimated. TCRdb's table, derived via immunoSEQ multiplex PCR, lists solely in-frame clones and lacks some. V, J and clone size reflect that table, while D and trimming were determined from the DNA. This sample yields 50,000 or so clones, of which 90% are seen a single time; about 3.8% belongs to the top ten.

The sequence was obtained from a human donor in a cohort sampled during active COVID-19. The chain couples TRBV6-6 to TRBJ1-5; D possibly corresponds to TRBD1 (6 bases). Sequenced input: peripheral blood. The CDR3 region is CASLLLTGNNQPQHF. The DNA of the CDR3 is TGTGCCAGCCTCCTCCTAACAGGGAATAATCAGCCCCAGCATTTT.